These T cell receptor beta chains were read from a single sample in a study of Ad26.COV2.S vaccination and SARS-CoV-2 variants. The assay was immunoSEQ multiplex PCR, and TCRdb's table has in-frame clones only and misses some. The sample has around 380,000 clones, approximately 90% seen once. This specimen was peripheral blood, taken in a trial of Ad26.COV2.S vaccine versus placebo. The receptors were sampled from a person aged 18-60 years who received the Ad26.COV2.S COVID-19 vaccine or a placebo. Each CDR3 is given with its conserved first and last residue. The D gene is left open where the match is weak. Some rows have no size entry. The others give once, few or many, or a class for an expanded clone.

D gene: NA
V gene: TRBV5-4
J gene: TRBJ2-6
clone size: once
CDR3 DNA: TGTGCCAGCAGCCCCCCGGGGCTTGGGGCCAACGTCCTGACTTTC
CDR3 protein: CASSPPGLGANVLTF

D gene: TRBD1
V gene: TRBV18
J gene: TRBJ2-3
clone size: NA
CDR3 DNA: TGTGCCAGCTCACCTCGGACAGGGGAAAGTGATACGCAGTATTTT
CDR3 protein: CASSPRTGESDTQYF

D gene: TRBD1
V gene: TRBV27
J gene: TRBJ1-6
clone size: NA
CDR3 DNA: TGTGCCAGCAGTTCCACAGGGGGCAGCTCCTATAATTCACCCCTCCACTTT
CDR3 protein: CASSSTGGSSYNSPLHF

D gene: TRBD1
V gene: TRBV7-2
J gene: TRBJ2-7
clone size: once
CDR3 DNA: TGTGCCAGCAGCCCCACCGGGACAGCCTCCTACGAGCAGTACTTC
CDR3 protein: CASSPTGTASYEQYF

D gene: TRBD2
V gene: TRBV6-2/TRBV6-3
J gene: TRBJ2-1
clone size: once
CDR3 DNA: TGTGCCAGCAGTTACGGCGGGGGGACGAAGGATGAGCAGTTCTTC
CDR3 protein: CASSYGGGTKDEQFF

D gene: NA
V gene: TRBV7-8
J gene: TRBJ1-1
clone size: NA
CDR3 DNA: TGTGCCAGCAGCTCATCACCGTGGGGCTTCAGGAACACTGAAGCTTTCTTT
CDR3 protein: CASSSSPWGFRNTEAFF

D gene: TRBD1
V gene: TRBV5-1
J gene: TRBJ1-5
clone size: NA
CDR3 DNA: TGCGCCAGCAGCCAGGGACAGCCAAATCAGCCCCAGCATTTT
CDR3 protein: CASSQGQPNQPQHF

D gene: TRBD1
V gene: TRBV23-1
J gene: TRBJ2-7
clone size: NA
CDR3 DNA: TGCGCCAGCATCTCACCCGGGACAGGGTACTACGAGCAGTACTTC
CDR3 protein: CASISPGTGYYEQYF

D gene: TRBD1
V gene: TRBV7-9
J gene: TRBJ1-1
clone size: NA
CDR3 DNA: TGTGCCAGCAGCTTGATTAAGGGACAGGGCCCCTTGATTTTT
CDR3 protein: CASSLIKGQGPLIF

D gene: NA
V gene: TRBV29-1
J gene: TRBJ2-2
clone size: once
CDR3 DNA: TGCAGCGTTGAAGGGGGGATTGAGACCGGGGAGCTGTTTTTT
CDR3 protein: CSVEGGIETGELFF

D gene: TRBD2
V gene: TRBV7-2
J gene: TRBJ2-7
clone size: NA
CDR3 DNA: TGTGCCAGCAGCTTGAGACTAGCAGGATACGAGCAGTACTTC
CDR3 protein: CASSLRLAGYEQYF

D gene: TRBD1
V gene: TRBV2
J gene: TRBJ1-4
clone size: NA
CDR3 DNA: TGTGCCAGCAGAGGGGACAGGGCAAAACTGTTTTTT
CDR3 protein: CASRGDRAKLFF

D gene: TRBD1
V gene: TRBV4-3
J gene: TRBJ1-2
clone size: NA
CDR3 DNA: TGCGCCAGCAGCCCCTCGGGACAGGTCTATGGCTACACCTTC
CDR3 protein: CASSPSGQVYGYTF

D gene: NA
V gene: TRBV3-1/TRBV3-2
J gene: TRBJ2-7
clone size: NA
CDR3 DNA: TGTGCCAGCAGCCAGGGTGGGTTTGGTCCCTACGAGCAGTACTTC
CDR3 protein: CASSQGGFGPYEQYF

D gene: TRBD1
V gene: TRBV6-6
J gene: TRBJ1-5
clone size: NA
CDR3 DNA: TGTGCCAGCAGTCGGACAGGGAGAAGCAATCAGCCCCAGCATTTT
CDR3 protein: CASSRTGRSNQPQHF

D gene: NA
V gene: TRBV19
J gene: TRBJ1-6
clone size: NA
CDR3 DNA: TGTGCCAGTAGTATCCAGGGGAATAATTCACCCCTCCACTTT
CDR3 protein: CASSIQGNNSPLHF

D gene: TRBD1
V gene: TRBV13
J gene: TRBJ2-3
clone size: NA
CDR3 DNA: TGTGCCAGCAGCGGACCGTCCGGGACAGCAGGGACAGATACGCAGTATTTT
CDR3 protein: CASSGPSGTAGTDTQYF